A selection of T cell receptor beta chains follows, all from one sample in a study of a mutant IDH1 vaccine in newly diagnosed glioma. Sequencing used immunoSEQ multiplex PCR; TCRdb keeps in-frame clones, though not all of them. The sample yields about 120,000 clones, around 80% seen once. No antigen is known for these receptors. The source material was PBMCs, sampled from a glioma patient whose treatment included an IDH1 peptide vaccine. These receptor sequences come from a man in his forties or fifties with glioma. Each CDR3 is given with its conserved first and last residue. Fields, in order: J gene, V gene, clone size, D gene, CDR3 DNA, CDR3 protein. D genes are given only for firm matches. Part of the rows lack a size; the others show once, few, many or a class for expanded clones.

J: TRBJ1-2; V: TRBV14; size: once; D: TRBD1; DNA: TGTGCCAGCAGCCCCGGGACAGGGGACTTCTATGGCTACACCTTC; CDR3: CASSPGTGDFYGYTF
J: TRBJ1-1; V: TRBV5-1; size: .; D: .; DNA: TGCGCCAGCAGCTCACAGGGTTTCATGAACACTGAAGCTTTCTTT; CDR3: CASSSQGFMNTEAFF
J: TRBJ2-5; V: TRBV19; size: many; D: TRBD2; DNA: TGTGCCAGTAGTAAAGGACTAGCGGGGGGCAGAAGCCAAGAGACCCAGTACTTC; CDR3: CASSKGLAGGRSQETQYF
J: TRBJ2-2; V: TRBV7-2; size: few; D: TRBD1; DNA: TGTGCCAGCAGCCGGGACAGGGTTGACACCGGGGAGCTGTTTTTT; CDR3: CASSRDRVDTGELFF
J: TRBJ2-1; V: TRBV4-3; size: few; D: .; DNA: TGCGCCAGCAGCCAAGATCACAGCGCATCCTACAATGAGCAGTTCTTC; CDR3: CASSQDHSASYNEQFF
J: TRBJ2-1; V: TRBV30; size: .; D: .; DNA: TGTGCCTTTCTTTCCGGGACTTCCTCCTACAATGAGCAGTTCTTC; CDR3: CAFLSGTSSYNEQFF
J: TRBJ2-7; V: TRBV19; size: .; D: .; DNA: TGTGCCAGTAGTATTACCTCGGGAGTTTCCTACGAGCAGTACTTC; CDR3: CASSITSGVSYEQYF
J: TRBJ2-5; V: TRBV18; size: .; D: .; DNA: TGTGCCAGCTCCCGGAGCAGTGAAGAGACCCAGTACTTC; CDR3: CASSRSSEETQYF
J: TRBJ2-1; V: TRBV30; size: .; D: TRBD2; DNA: TGTGCCTGGGGACTAGCGGGAGCGCGCGATGAGCAGTTCTTC; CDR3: CAWGLAGARDEQFF
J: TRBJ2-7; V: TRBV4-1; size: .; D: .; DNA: TGCGCCAGCAGCCTTCCAGGCGGATACGAGCAGTACTTC; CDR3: CASSLPGGYEQYF
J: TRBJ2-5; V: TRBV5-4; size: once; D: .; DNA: TGTGCCAGCAGCTTGGCGAGGGGACAAAGGGCCCAGTACTTC; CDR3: CASSLARGQRAQYF
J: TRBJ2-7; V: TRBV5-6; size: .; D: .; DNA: TGTGCCAGCAGCTTTACCGGGACTGAGTCCTACGAGCAGTACTTC; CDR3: CASSFTGTESYEQYF
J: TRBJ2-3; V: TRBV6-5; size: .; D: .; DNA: TGTGCCAGCAGGCTCAGTGGGGGAACAGATACGCAGTATTTT; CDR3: CASRLSGGTDTQYF
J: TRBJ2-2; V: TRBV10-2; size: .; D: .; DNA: TGCGCCAGCGGGGGGGCCAACACCGGGGAGCTGTTTTTT; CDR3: CASGGANTGELFF
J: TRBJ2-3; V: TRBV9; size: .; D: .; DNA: TGTGCCAGCAGCGCCTCTGTTTCCTCCACAGATACGCAGTATTTT; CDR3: CASSASVSSTDTQYF
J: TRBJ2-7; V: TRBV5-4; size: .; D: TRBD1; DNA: TGTGCCAGCAGTACAACGACAGGGCCCTACGAGCAGTACTTC; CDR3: CASSTTTGPYEQYF
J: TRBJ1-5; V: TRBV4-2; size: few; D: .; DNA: TGTGCCAGCAGCCAAGACGGGACACGCCTAAATCAGCCCCAGCATTTT; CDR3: CASSQDGTRLNQPQHF
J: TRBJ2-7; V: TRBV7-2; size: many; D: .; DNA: TGTGCCAGCAGCTTAAGGCCTGGCGAGCAGTACTTC; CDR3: CASSLRPGEQYF
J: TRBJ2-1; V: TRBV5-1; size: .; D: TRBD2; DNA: TGCGCCAGCAGCTTGGGACTAGCGGGAGATGTTGAGCAGTTCTTC; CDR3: CASSLGLAGDVEQFF
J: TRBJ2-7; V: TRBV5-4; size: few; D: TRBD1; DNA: TGTGCCAGCAGCACTCGACAGGGATACGAGCAGTACTTC; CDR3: CASSTRQGYEQYF
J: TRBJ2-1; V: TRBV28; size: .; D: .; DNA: TGTGCCAGCAGTCAGTATTGGGCAGGTGGTTGGAACAATGAGCAGTTCTTC; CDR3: CASSQYWAGGWNNEQFF
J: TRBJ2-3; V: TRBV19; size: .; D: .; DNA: TGTGCCAGTAGTATAAAGGTGGGAGATACGCAGTATTTT; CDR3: CASSIKVGDTQYF
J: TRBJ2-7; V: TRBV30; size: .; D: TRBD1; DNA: TGTGCCTCGCGGGGACAGGGCGAGCAGTACTTC; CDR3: CASRGQGEQYF
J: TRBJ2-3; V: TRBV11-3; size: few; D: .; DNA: TGTGCCAGCAGCTTCGATTTCACAGATACGCAGTATTTT; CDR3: CASSFDFTDTQYF
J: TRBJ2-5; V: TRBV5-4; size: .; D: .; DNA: TGTGCCAGCAGCCTTAGGTGGGGTGGGGAGACCCAGTACTTC; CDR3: CASSLRWGGETQYF
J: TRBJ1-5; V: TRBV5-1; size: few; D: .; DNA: TGCGCCAGCAGCACCGCGACCGGGTTCAATCAGCCCCAGCATTTT; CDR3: CASSTATGFNQPQHF
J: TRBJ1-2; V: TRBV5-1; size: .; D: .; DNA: TGCGCCAGCAGCTCGGGGGGAGCCTATGGCTACACCTTC; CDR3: CASSSGGAYGYTF
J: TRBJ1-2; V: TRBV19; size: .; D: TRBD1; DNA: TGTGCCAGTAGTAAACAGGGGGCGCATGGTGGCTACACCTTC; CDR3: CASSKQGAHGGYTF
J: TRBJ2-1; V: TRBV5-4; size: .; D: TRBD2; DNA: TGTGCCAGCAGCCTAAGCGGGAGGCGGAACAATGAGCAGTTCTTC; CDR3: CASSLSGRRNNEQFF
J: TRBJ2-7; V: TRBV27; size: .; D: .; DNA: TGTGCCAGCAGTCAATCGGGCTACGAGCAGTACTTC; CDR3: CASSQSGYEQYF
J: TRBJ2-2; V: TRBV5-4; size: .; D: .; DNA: TGTGCCAGCAGCTTAATGGTCGCGAACACCGGGGAGCTGTTTTTT; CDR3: CASSLMVANTGELFF
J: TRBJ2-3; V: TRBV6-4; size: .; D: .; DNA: TGTGCCAGCAGTGACGAAGGGGGGATAGATACGCAGTATTTT; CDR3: CASSDEGGIDTQYF
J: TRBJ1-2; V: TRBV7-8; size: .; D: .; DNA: TGTGCCAGCAGCCTGGGGACGAGGGATGAGGGCTACACCTTC; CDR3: CASSLGTRDEGYTF
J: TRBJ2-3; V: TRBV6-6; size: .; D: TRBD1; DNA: TGTGCCAGCCGGGACAGGTTAGCAGATACGCAGTATTTT; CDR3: CASRDRLADTQYF
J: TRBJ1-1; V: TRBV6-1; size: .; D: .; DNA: TGTGCCAGCAGTGAAGTTCCCGTGGGCACTGAAGCTTTCTTT; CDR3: CASSEVPVGTEAFF
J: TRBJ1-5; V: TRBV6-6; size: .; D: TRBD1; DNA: TGTGCCAGCAGATCCGGGACAGGAAATCAGCCCCAGCATTTC; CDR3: CASRSGTGNQPQHF
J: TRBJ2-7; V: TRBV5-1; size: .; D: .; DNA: TGCGCCAGCAGCTTGGAAGGAACTCTCTCCTACGAGCAGTACTTC; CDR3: CASSLEGTLSYEQYF
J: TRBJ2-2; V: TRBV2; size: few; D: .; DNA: TGTGCCAGCAGTTTAGCGGGGGAGCTGTTTTTT; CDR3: CASSLAGELFF
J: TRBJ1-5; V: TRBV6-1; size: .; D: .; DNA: TGTGCCAGCAGTGACAAGGCAGAGAATCAGCCCCAGCATTTT; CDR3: CASSDKAENQPQHF
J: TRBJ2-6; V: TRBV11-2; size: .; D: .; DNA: TGTGCCAGCAGCTTAGAATTCAGGGGCGGCTCTGGGGCCAACGTCCTGACTTTC; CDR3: CASSLEFRGGSGANVLTF
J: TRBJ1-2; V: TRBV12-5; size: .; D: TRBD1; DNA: TGTGCTAGTGGTTTGACAGGGGGTAATGGCTACACCTTC; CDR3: CASGLTGGNGYTF
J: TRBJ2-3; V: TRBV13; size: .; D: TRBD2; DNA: TGTGCCAGCAGCCATCCCCCTGCTAGCGGGAGGTTGGGTACGCAGTATTTT; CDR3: CASSHPPASGRLGTQYF
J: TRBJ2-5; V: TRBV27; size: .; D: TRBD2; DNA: TGTGCCACTCAGTCGGGAACTAGCGTTATAACGGAAGAGACCCAGTACTTC; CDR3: CATQSGTSVITEETQYF
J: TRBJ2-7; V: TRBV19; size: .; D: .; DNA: TGTGCCAGTAGTATGTGGGGCAGTCGGGAAGAGCAGTACTTC; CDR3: CASSMWGSREEQYF
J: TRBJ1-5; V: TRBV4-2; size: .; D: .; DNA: TGTGCCAGCAGCCGCCGGGACCCTAGCAATCAGCCCCAGCATTTT; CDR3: CASSRRDPSNQPQHF